Sequencing of this T cell receptor (beta chain) was carried out in a study of T cells in Graves' hyperthyroidism and ophthalmopathy. Diagnosis relied on clinical symptoms, serum thyroxine and TRAb, thyroid ultrasound and orbital computed tomography. From RNA transcripts, TCR beta CDR3 regions were amplified. TCR CDR3 regions were first amplified by RT-PCR with HTBI primers. TCRdb fed the multiplex PCR reads into MiXCR, producing one record per CDR3 protein. Of about 290,000 distinct CDR3 sequences listed, roughly 13% are singletons. This TCR was recovered from a woman aged 40 to 55 with Graves' hyperthyroidism. Sequenced material: blood.

Here the CDR3 DNA reads TGTGCCAGCAGCCCGGGACAGCTATATGGCTACACCTTC. It encodes CASSPGQLYGYTF. V and J are TRBV4-2 and TRBJ1-2, with 7 bases lining up with TRBD1. Germline V gene data show CDR1 as LGHNA and CDR2 as YNFKEQ. The V segment lost 4 bases and the J segment 5 bases; nucleotides outside the gene matches: 4. The CDR3 spans 13 residues.